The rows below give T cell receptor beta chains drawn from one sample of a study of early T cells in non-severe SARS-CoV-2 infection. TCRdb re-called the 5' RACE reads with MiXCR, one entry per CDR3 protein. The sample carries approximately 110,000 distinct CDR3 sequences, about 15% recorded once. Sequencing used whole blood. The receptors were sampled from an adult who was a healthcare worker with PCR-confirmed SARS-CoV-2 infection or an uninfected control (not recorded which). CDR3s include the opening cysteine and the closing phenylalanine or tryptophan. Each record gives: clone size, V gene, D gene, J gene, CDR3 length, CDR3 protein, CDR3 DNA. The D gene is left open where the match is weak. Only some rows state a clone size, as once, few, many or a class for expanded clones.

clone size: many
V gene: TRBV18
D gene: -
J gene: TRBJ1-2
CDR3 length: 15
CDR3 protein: CASSPPGRVSYGYTF
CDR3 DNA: TGTGCCAGCTCACCACCGGGCCGCGTCAGCTATGGCTACACCTTC

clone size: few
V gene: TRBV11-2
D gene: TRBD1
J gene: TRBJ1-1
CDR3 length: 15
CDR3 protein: CASSLDYRGRTEAFF
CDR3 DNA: TGTGCCAGCAGCCTAGACTACAGGGGAAGGACTGAAGCTTTCTTT

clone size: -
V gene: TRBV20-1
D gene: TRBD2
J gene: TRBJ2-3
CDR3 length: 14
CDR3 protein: CSARTSGGTDTQYF
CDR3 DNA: TGCAGTGCCCGGACTAGCGGGGGGACAGATACGCAGTATTTT

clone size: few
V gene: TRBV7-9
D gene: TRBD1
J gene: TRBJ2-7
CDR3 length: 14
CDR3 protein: CASSPRTGKDEQYF
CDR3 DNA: TGTGCCAGCAGCCCGCGGACAGGGAAGGACGAGCAGTACTTC

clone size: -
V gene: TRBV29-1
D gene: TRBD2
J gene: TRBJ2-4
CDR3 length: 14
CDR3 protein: CSVRLAGPKNIQYF
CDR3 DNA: TGCAGCGTTCGGCTAGCGGGCCCCAAAAACATTCAGTACTTC

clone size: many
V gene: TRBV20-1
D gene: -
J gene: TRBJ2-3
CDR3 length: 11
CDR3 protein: CSADDGDTQYF
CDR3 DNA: TGCAGTGCTGATGACGGAGATACGCAGTATTTT

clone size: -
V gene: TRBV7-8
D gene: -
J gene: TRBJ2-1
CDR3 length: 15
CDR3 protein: CASSLQGTSYNEQFF
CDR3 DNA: TGTGCCAGCAGTCTACAGGGAACCTCCTACAATGAGCAGTTCTTC

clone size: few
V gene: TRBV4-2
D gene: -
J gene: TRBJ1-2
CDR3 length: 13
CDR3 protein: CASSQQGRNGYTF
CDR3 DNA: TGTGCCAGCAGCCAACAGGGACGGAATGGCTACACCTTC

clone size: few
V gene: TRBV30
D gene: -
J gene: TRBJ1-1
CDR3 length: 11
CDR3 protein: CAWSVIAEAFF
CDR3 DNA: TGTGCCTGGAGTGTAATCGCTGAAGCTTTCTTT

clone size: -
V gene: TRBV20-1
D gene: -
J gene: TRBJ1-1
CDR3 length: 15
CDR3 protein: CSARSGRSQGFEAFF
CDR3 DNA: TGCAGTGCTAGATCCGGACGATCCCAGGGCTTTGAAGCTTTCTTT

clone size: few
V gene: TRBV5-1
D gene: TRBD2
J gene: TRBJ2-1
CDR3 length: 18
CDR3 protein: CASSLMSSGGSSYNEQFF
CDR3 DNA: TGCGCCAGCAGCTTGATGTCTAGCGGGGGAAGCTCCTACAATGAGCAGTTCTTC

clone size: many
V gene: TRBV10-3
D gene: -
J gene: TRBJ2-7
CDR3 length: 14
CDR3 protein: CAISESRTGDEQYF
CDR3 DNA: TGTGCCATCAGTGAGTCCCGGACCGGGGACGAGCAGTACTTC

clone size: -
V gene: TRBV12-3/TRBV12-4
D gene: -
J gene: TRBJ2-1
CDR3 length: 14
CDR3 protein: CASSFTGPHNEQFF
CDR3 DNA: TGTGCCAGCAGTTTCACGGGGCCCCACAATGAGCAGTTCTTC

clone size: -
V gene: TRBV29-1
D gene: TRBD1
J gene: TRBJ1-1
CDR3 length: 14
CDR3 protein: CSVARGTMNTEAFF
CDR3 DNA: TGCAGCGTGGCCAGGGGGACCATGAACACTGAAGCTTTCTTT

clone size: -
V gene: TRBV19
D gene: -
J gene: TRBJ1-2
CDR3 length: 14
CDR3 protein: CASSTNWARYGYTF
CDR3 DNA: TGTGCCAGTAGTACCAACTGGGCCCGCTATGGCTACACCTTC

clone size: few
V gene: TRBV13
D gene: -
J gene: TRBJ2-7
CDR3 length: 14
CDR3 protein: CASSLDGRGYEQYF
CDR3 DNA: TGTGCCAGCAGCTTAGATGGCAGAGGCTACGAGCAGTACTTC

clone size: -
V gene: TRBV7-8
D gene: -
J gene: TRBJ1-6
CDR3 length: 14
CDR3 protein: CASSGTRGGSPLHF
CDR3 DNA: TGTGCCAGCAGCGGGACCAGGGGAGGGTCACCCCTCCACTTT

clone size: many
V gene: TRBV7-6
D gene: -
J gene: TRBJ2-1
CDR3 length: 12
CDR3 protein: CASSPRGDEQFF
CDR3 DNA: TGTGCCAGCAGCCCTCGCGGCGATGAGCAGTTCTTC

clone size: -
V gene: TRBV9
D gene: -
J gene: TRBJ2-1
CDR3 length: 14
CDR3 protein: CASSGNRALNEQFF
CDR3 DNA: TGTGCCAGCAGCGGGAATCGGGCTCTCAATGAGCAGTTCTTC

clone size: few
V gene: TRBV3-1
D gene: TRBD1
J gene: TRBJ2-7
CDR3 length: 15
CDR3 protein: CASSPFPGGEYEQYF
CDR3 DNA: TGTGCCAGCAGCCCCTTCCCAGGGGGCGAGTACGAGCAGTACTTC

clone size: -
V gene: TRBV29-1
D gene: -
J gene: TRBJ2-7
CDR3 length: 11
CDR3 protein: CSVTASYEQYF
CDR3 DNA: TGCAGCGTGACTGCATCCTACGAGCAGTACTTC

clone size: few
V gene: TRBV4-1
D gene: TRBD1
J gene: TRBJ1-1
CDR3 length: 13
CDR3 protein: CASSLQGQGVAFF
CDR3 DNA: TGCGCCAGCAGCCTTCAGGGCCAGGGGGTAGCTTTCTTT

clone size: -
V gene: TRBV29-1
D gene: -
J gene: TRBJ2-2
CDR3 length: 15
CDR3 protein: CSVNEGSVDTGELFF
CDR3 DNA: TGCAGCGTTAATGAAGGGAGTGTTGACACCGGGGAGCTGTTTTTT

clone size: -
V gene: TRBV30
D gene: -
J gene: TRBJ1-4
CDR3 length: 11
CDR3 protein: CAWRRTEKLFF
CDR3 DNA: TGTGCCTGGAGACGGACGGAAAAACTGTTTTTT

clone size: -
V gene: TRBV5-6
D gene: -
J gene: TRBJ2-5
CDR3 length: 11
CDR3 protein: CASSVGDGEYF
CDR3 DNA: TGTGCCAGCAGCGTGGGGGACGGCGAGTACTTC

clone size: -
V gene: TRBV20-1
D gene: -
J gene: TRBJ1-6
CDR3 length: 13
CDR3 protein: CSARTSYNSPLHF
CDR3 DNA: TGCAGTGCTCGGACAAGCTATAATTCACCCCTCCACTTT

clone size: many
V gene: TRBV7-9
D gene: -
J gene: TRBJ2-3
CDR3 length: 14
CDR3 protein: CASSPEGAGDTQYF
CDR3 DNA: TGTGCCAGCAGCCCAGAGGGGGCGGGGGATACGCAGTATTTT

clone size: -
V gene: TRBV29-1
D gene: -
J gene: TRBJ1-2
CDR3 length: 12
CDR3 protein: CSVAGGSGGYTF
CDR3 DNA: TGCAGCGTTGCCGGGGGATCTGGAGGCTACACCTTC

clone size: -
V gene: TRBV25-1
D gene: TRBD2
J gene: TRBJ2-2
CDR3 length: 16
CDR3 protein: CASSVLTSGGAGELFF
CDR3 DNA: TGTGCCAGCAGTGTCTTGACTAGCGGGGGGGCCGGGGAGCTGTTTTTT

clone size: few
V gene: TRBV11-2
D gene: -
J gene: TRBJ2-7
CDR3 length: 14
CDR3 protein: CASSHPGRAYEQYF
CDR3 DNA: TGTGCCAGCAGCCATCCGGGACGGGCCTACGAGCAGTACTTC

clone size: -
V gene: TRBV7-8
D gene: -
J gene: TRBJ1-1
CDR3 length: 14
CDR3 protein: CASSLEGHRTEAFF
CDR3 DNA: TGTGCCAGCAGCTTAGAAGGGCACCGGACTGAAGCTTTCTTT

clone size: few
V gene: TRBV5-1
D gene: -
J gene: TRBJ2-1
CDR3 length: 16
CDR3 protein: CASSLEGGNSYNEQFF
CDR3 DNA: TGCGCCAGCAGCTTGGAAGGCGGGAATTCCTACAATGAGCAGTTCTTC

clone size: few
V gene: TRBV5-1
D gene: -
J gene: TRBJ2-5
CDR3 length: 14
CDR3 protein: CASSPGTHQETQYF
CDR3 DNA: TGCGCCAGCAGCCCCGGGACTCACCAAGAGACCCAGTACTTC

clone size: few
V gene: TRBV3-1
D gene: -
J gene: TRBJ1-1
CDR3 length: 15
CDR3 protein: CASSREGKVNTEAFF
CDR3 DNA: TGTGCCAGCAGCCGCGAGGGTAAAGTTAACACTGAAGCTTTCTTT

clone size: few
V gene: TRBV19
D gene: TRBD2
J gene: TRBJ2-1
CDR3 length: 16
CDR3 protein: CATGTSGGVSYNEQFF
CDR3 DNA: TGTGCCACCGGGACTAGCGGGGGGGTTTCCTACAATGAGCAGTTCTTC

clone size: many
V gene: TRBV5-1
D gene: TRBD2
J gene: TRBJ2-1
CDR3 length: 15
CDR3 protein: CASSYSSGGLNEQFF
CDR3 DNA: TGCGCCAGCAGCTACTCTAGCGGGGGATTGAATGAGCAGTTCTTC

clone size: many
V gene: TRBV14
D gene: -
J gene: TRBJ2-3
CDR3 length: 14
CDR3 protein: CASSLLGPTDTQYF
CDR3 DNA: TGTGCCAGCAGCCTCCTTGGTCCCACAGATACGCAGTATTTT

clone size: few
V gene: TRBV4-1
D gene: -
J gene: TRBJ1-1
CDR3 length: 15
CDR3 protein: CASSQDPQLNTEAFF
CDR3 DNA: TGCGCCAGCAGCCAAGATCCGCAGTTGAACACTGAAGCTTTCTTT

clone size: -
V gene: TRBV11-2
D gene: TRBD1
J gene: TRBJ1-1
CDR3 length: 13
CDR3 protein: CASSFGTAEKAFF
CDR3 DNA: TGTGCCAGCAGCTTTGGGACAGCAGAAAAAGCTTTCTTT

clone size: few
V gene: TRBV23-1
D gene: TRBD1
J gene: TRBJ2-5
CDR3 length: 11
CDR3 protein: CASRDRETQYF
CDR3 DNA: TGCGCCAGCAGGGACAGGGAGACCCAGTACTTC

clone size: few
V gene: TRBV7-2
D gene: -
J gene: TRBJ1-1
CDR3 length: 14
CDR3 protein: CASSPSSHGTEAFF
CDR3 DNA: TGTGCCAGCAGCCCTTCTTCCCACGGCACTGAAGCTTTCTTT

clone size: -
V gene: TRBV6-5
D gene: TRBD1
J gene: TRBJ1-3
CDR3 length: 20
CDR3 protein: CASSTWNNRGQGATGNTIYF
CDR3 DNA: TGTGCCAGCAGCACTTGGAATAACCGAGGACAGGGGGCGACTGGAAACACCATATATTTT

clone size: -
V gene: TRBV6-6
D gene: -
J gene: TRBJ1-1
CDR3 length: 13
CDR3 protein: CASKGQSGTEAFF
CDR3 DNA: TGTGCCAGCAAGGGCCAAAGTGGGACTGAAGCTTTCTTT

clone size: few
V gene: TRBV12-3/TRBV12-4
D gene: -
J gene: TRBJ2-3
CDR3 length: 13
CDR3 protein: CASSSGTSDTQYF
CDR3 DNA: TGTGCCAGCAGTTCCGGGACTTCAGATACGCAGTATTTT

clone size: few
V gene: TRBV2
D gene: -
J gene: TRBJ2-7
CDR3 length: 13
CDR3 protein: CASRPGGVFEQYF
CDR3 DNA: TGTGCCAGCAGACCTGGAGGGGTGTTTGAGCAGTACTTC

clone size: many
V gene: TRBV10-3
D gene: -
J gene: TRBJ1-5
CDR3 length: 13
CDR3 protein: CAISGAYQEPQHF
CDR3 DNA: TGTGCCATCAGTGGGGCATACCAAGAGCCCCAGCATTTT

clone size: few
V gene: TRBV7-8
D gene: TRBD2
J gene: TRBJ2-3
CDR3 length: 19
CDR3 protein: CASSSSPWTSGGGTDTQYF
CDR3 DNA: TGTGCCAGCAGCTCTAGCCCCTGGACTAGCGGGGGAGGCACAGATACGCAGTATTTT

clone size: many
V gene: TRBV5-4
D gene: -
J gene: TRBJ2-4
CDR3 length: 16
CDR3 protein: CASSLEQGLAKNIQYF
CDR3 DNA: TGTGCCAGCAGCTTGGAACAGGGCTTAGCCAAAAACATTCAGTACTTC

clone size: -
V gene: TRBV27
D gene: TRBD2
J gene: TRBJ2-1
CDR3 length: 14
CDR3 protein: CAPRSGDPYNEQFF
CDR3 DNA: TGTGCCCCGAGGAGCGGGGACCCTTACAATGAGCAGTTCTTC